These 14 T cell receptor beta chains came from one sample sequenced in a study of cytomegalovirus exposure and HLA in healthy donors. The table came from immunoSEQ multiplex PCR; TCRdb's copy has only in-frame clones and leaves some out. The top ten clones hold around 3.1% of a sample with around 250,000 clones, 90% of them seen once. Material: PBMCs. The receptor set was obtained from a woman in her 30s in good health and CMV-seronegative.

The chain employs TRBV5-6 and TRBJ1-1; a possible D gene is TRBD1 (5 bases). Germline V gene sequence: CDR1 SGHDT, CDR2 YYEEEE. The CDR3 length is 16 residues. Trimming took 6 bases from V and 1 from J, leaving 19 bases between them. CDR3 loop: CASIRGFQGRNTEAFF. CDR3 bases: TGTGCCAGCATCCGGGGTTTCCAGGGAAGGAACACTGAAGCTTTCTTT.

The chain couples TRBV10-2 to TRBJ2-7, with 8 bases identical to TRBD2. Germline V gives CDR1 WSHSY, CDR2 SAAADI. The CDR3 runs 15 residues. J lost 7 bases, V lost 6 bases, and 14 bases had no gene match. The CDR3 here is CASRETGGPKGEQYF. DNA for the CDR3: TGCGCCAGCAGAGAGACGGGAGGGCCCAAGGGGGAGCAGTACTTC.

The chain uses TRBV9 and TRBJ1-5, with D hard to call. The ends were cut back, 4 bases at V and 6 bases at J, with 5 bases in the middle. This CDR3 is built from 11 residues. The V gene's germline CDR1 is SGDLS and CDR2 YYNGEE. Here the CDR3 DNA reads TGTGCCAGCAGCATACGTCAGCCCCAGCATTTT. It is translated as CASSIRQPQHF.

This sequence joins TRBV5-6 and TRBJ2-7; maybe TRBD2 (6 bases). CDR3 size: 14 residues. In germline, CDR1 is SGHDT, CDR2 YYEEEE. The ends were cut back, 6 bases at V and 3 bases at J, with 16 bases in the middle. CDR3 bases: TGTGCCAGCATTGGCCCGGGGGAGGACTACGAGCAGTACTTC. Its protein product is CASIGPGEDYEQYF.

For the CDR3, the DNA is TGTGCCAGCAGCCTACTAACAGGTGAAGAGACCCAGTACTTC. It specifies CASSLLTGEETQYF. The chain links TRBV6-5 to TRBJ2-5; weak D call: TRBD1 (5 bases). The CDR3 has 14 residues. V lost 6 bases to trimming and J lost 3 bases, with 14 bases between them. Looked up from germline, CDR1 is MNHEY and CDR2 is SVGAGI.

J is TRBJ2-1 and V is TRBV4-3; D is possibly TRBD1 or TRBD2 (5 bases each). Per the germline V gene, CDR1 is LGHNA and CDR2 is YSLEER. Trimming shortened V by 4 bases and J by 4 bases, and 11 bases separated the two germline ends. The CDR3 is made up of 14 amino acids. CDR3 protein: CASSRARGYNEQFF. CDR3 bases: TGCGCCAGCAGCCGCGCGAGGGGTTACAATGAGCAGTTCTTC.

The chain is built from TRBV28 and TRBJ2-7; D is perhaps TRBD2 (5 bases). Trimming pared 7 bases from V and 1 base from J, leaving 14 bases between. Per germline, CDR1 MDHEN and CDR2 SYDVKM. The CDR3 contains 14 residues. The CDR3 reads CASTPSRGSYEQYF. CDR3 nucleotides: TGTGCCAGCACACCCAGTCGGGGTTCCTACGAGCAGTACTTC.

The chain has TRBV6-4 and TRBJ2-3; 9 bases agree with TRBD1. This CDR3 is 15 amino acids long. The germline V gene encodes CDR1 MRHNA and CDR2 SNTAGT. Trimming at V came to 6 bases and at J to 6 bases, leaving 10 bases not matched to a gene. As DNA, the CDR3 is TGTGCCAGCAGCCTGGGACAGGGCGGTATGGATACGCAGTATTTT. It specifies CASSLGQGGMDTQYF.

The chain has TRBV5-1 and TRBJ2-1, with 14 positions matching TRBD2. The CDR3 covers 19 residues. V gave up 4 bases and J gave up 7 bases; unmatched junction bases: 16. Germline V lookup: CDR1 SGHRS, CDR2 YFSETQ. CDR3 coding DNA: TGCGCCAGCAGCAAGGACGCGCGACTAGCGGGAGGGAAAACAAATGAGCAGTTCTTC. It yields the protein CASSKDARLAGGKTNEQFF.

This chain uses TRBV11-3 with TRBJ2-7, with D possibly TRBD2 on 6 matching bases. Per germline, CDR1 SGHNT and CDR2 YENEEA. The CDR3 is 13 amino acids. Trimming took 5 bases from V and 6 from J, leaving 14 bases between them. For the CDR3, the DNA is TGTGCCAGCAGCAACCTGCGGGGACGCGAGCAGTACTTC. Translating gives CASSNLRGREQYF.

The genes are TRBV27 and TRBJ2-7; no firm D call. Trimming took off 5 bases at V and 6 bases at J, with 23 bases between the two ends. The length of the CDR3 is 16 residues. CDR1 and CDR2 from the germline V gene are MNHEY and SMNVEV (reference sequence). CDR3: CASSNRFGTVIPEQYF. CDR3 nucleotides: TGTGCCAGCAGTAACCGCTTTGGCACGGTGATCCCCGAGCAGTACTTC.

In this sample, this clone turned up a few times. The V and J genes are TRBV27 and TRBJ2-7, with no clear D. There are 11 residues in the CDR3. CDR1 is MNHEY, CDR2 SMNVEV, per germline (reference sequence). V lost 10 bases, J lost 2 bases, and 9 bases lay in between. CDR3 nucleotide sequence: TGTGCCAACCAGTTAACCTACGAGCAGTACTTC. Translating it yields CANQLTYEQYF.

V and J are TRBV2 and TRBJ2-1; 10 positions match TRBD1. Germline V gene data show CDR1 as SNHLY and CDR2 as FYNNEI. This CDR3 has 16 amino acids. Germline trimming cut 2 bases from V and 5 bases from J; bases unmatched to any gene: 6. CDR3 loop: CASSELRDRGHNEQFF. CDR3 nucleotides: TGTGCCAGCAGTGAACTGCGGGACAGGGGCCACAATGAGCAGTTCTTC. The variable domain in full, completed from reference TRBV2 and TRBJ2-1, reads EPEVTQTPSHQVTQMGQEVILRCVPISNHLYFYWYRQILGQKVEFLVSFYNNEISEKSEIFDDQFSVERPDGSNFTLKIRSTKLEDSAMYFCASSELRDRGHNEQFFGPGTRLTVL.

This sequence joins TRBV7-2 and TRBJ2-5; D is perhaps TRBD2 (6 bases). CDR1 and CDR2 from the germline V gene are SGHTA and FQGNSA. The germline V and J ends were trimmed by 0 bases and 1 base, with 12 bases remaining between them. The CDR3 is 16 residues long. CDR3 nucleotides: TGTGCCAGCAGCTTAGCTTCTCAGCGGGCCCAAGAGACCCAGTACTTC. Translation: CASSLASQRAQETQYF.